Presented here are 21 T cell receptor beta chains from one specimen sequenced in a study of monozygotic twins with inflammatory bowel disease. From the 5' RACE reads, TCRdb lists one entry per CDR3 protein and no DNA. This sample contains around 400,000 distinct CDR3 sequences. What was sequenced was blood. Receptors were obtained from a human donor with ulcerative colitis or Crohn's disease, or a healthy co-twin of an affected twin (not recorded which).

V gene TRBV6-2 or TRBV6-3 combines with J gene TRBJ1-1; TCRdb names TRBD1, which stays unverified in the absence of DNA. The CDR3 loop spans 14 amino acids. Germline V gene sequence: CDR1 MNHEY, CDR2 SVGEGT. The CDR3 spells CASRAHRVNTEAFF.

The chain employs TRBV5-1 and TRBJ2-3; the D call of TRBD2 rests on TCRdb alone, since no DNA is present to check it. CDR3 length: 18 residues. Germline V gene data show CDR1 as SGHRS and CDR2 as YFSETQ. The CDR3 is CASSFQLRSGGSTDTQYF.

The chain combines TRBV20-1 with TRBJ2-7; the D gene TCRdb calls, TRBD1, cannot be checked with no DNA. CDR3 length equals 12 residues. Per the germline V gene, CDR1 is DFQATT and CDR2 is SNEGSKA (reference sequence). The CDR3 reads CSASLGTDEQYF.

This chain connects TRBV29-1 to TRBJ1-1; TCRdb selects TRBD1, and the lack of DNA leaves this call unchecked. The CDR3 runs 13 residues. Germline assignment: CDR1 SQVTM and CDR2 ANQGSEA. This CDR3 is CSVRIGADSPAFF.

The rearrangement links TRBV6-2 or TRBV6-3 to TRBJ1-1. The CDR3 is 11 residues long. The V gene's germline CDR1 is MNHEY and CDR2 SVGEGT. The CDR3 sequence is CASSRYPEAFF.

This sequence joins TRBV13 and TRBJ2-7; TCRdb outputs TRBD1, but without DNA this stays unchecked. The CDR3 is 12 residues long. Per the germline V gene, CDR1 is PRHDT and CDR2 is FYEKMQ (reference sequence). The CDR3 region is CATTGATYEQYF.

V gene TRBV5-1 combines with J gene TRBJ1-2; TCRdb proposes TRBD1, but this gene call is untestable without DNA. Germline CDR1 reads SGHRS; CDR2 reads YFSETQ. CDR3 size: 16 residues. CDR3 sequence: CASSLSPRLRQGGYTF.

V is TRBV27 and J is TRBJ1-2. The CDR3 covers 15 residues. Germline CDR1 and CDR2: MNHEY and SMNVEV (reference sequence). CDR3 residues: CASSLIKGGADGYTF.

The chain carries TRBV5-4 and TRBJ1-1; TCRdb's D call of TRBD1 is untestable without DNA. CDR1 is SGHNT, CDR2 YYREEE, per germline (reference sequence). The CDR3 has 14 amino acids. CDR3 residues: CASRSRAQGGEAFF.

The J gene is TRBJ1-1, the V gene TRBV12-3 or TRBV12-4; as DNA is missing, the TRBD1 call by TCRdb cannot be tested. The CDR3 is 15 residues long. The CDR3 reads CASSLWGAGDTEAFF.

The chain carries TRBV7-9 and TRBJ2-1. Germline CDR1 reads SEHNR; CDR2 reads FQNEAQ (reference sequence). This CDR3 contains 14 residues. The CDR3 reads CASSLGTHGDEQFF. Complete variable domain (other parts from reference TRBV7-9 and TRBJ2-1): DTGVSQNPRHKITKRGQNVTFRCDPISEHNRLYWYRQTLGQGPEFLTYFQNEAQLEKSRLLSDRFSAERPKGSFSTLEIQRTEQGDSAMYLCASSLGTHGDEQFFGPGTRLTVL.

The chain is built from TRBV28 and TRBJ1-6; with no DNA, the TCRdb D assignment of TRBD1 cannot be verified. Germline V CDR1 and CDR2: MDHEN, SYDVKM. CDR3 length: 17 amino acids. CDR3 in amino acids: CASSTRREGGNNSPLHF.

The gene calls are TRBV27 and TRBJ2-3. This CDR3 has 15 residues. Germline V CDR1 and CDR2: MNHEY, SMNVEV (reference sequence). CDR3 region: CASSSDPRGTDTQYF.

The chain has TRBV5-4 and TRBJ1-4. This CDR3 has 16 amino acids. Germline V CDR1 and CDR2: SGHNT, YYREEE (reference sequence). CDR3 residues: CASSFGTGRRNEKLFF.

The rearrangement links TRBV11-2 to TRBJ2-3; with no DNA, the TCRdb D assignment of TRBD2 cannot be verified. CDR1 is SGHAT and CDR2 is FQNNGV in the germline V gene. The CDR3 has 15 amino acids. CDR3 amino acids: CASSLVGSPTDTQYF.

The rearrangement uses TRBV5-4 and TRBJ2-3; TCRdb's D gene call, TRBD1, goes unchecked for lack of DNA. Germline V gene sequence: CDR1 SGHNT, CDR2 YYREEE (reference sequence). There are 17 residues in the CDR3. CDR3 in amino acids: CASSFIPPSGAGDTQYF.

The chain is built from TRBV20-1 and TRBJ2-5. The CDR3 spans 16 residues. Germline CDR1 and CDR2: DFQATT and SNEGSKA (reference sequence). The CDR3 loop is CSARGSRLVVWETQYF.

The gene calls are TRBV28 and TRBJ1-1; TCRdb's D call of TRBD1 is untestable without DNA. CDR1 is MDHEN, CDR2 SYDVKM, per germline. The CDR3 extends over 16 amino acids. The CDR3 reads CASSSIGVERGSGTFF.

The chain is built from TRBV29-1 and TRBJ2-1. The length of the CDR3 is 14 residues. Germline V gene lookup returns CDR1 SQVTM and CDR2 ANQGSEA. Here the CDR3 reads CSVYGGITYNEQFF.

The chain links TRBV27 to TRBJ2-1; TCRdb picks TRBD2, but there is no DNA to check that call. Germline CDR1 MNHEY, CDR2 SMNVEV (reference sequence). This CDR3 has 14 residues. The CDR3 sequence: CASSLASGRNEQFF.

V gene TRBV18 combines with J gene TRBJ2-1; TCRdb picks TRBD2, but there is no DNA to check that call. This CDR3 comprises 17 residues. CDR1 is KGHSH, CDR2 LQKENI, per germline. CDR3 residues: CASSPLGLAGGGNEQFF.